The T cell receptor (beta chain) described here comes from a study of OX40 agonist ivuxolimab in advanced cancers. This CDR3 is built from 14 residues. CDR1 is MDHEN and CDR2 is SYDVKM in the germline V gene. V lost 6 bases to trimming and J lost 4 bases; unmatched junction nucleotides: 4. The repertoire was sequenced with immunoSEQ multiplex PCR; TCRdb's copy has only in-frame clones and lacks some. The table records fewer than 85,000 clones, approximately 89% of them present only once. This chain links TRBV28 with TRBJ2-2, with TRBD1 identical over 8 bases. The sample consisted of CD4+ or CD8+ T cells sorted from blood, taken in a trial of the OX40 agonist ivuxolimab. The TCR was taken from an adult with an advanced solid tumor such as melanoma, head and neck, liver or kidney cancer. The CDR3 loop reads CASSTGGSTGELFF. The CDR3 nucleotides read TGTGCCAGCAGCACAGGGGGGAGCACCGGGGAGCTGTTTTTT.